Detailed here is one TCR beta chain. Its matching antigen is unknown. The entry originates in a study of cytomegalovirus exposure and HLA in healthy donors. Study background: Of roughly 400 genotyped donors, roughly 76% grouped in the Caucasian-associated ancestry cluster. General study findings and limits: For TCR beta chains, V- and J-gene trimming was later linked to a missense DCLRE1C variant.

The study ran its PCR with 60 Vbeta and 13 Jbeta primers. As handled by the study authors: It was a later analysis that counted roughly 80 million unique TCR beta chains, of which roughly 11 million were shared. The method was immunoSEQ multiplex PCR; TCRdb's version includes in-frame clones alone and lacks a portion of them. The V and J calls and clone size were taken over from that table, and D and trimming were inferred from the DNA. The repertoire holds some 150,000 clones, about four fifths seen once, with 0.7% to 0.95% in the top ten. This clonotype was sampled from a young woman in good health and CMV-seronegative. Specimen: PBMCs.

CDR3 protein: CATSKGTGGAYEQYF. DNA of the CDR3: TGTGCCACCAGCAAGGGGACAGGGGGCGCCTACGAGCAGTACTTC. V is TRBV15 and J is TRBJ2-7; the match to TRBD1 covers 12 bases. Germline CDR1 is LNHNV and CDR2 is YYDKDF (reference sequence). The CDR3 is 15 residues long. After removal of 4 bases from V and 2 bases from J, the junction contained 3 bases not matched to a gene.